This TCR beta chain was captured in a study of cytomegalovirus exposure and HLA in healthy donors. A remark on this clone: Its specificity is unknown.

In germline, CDR1 is SEHNR, CDR2 FQNEAQ (reference sequence). V lost 4 bases and J lost 0, with 13 bases in between. The CDR3 contains 16 residues. PCR used 60 Vbeta primers and 13 Jbeta primers. Only in-frame clones appear in the TCRdb table, and some are missing; sequencing was by immunoSEQ multiplex PCR. The table records some 190,000 clones, about three quarters of them present only once. Regarding the study as a whole: A few chains tied to CMV proved CMV antigen-specific in vitro.

The rearrangement links TRBV7-9 to TRBJ2-1, with unresolved D. Sequencing used PBMCs. This receptor was taken from a woman in her thirties or forties in good health and CMV-seronegative. The CDR3 here is CASSSWFRSSYNEQFF. For the CDR3, the DNA is TGTGCCAGCAGCTCCTGGTTTAGGAGCTCCTACAATGAGCAGTTCTTC. Filled out from reference TRBV7-9 and TRBJ2-1, the complete variable domain reads DTGVSQNPRHKITKRGQNVTFRCDPISEHNRLYWYRQTLGQGPEFLTYFQNEAQLEKSRLLSDRFSAERPKGSFSTLEIQRTEQGDSAMYLCASSSWFRSSYNEQFFGPGTRLTVL.